The T cell receptor (beta chain) under discussion was sequenced for a study of shared clonotypes between healthy human individuals. General study results and limits: Some naive CD4 clonotypes, roughly 4.8%, turned up in common across a handful of donors.

From CD4+ cells came CD45RA+ naive and CD45RA-negative memory subsets. With regard to this clone: The antigen is unknown.

Per the original data handling: ImmunoSEQ yielded junction-only sequences lacking quality scores, so filtering differed. TCRdb keeps only in-frame clones here, not all; method: immunoSEQ multiplex PCR. The DNA was the basis for D and trimming; V, J and clone size are from that table. This table has approximately 2.5 million clones, roughly 93% appearing once. The germline V gene encodes CDR1 SEHNR and CDR2 FQNEAQ (reference sequence). The CDR3 sequence is 13 residues long. J lost 4 bases, V lost 9 bases, and 5 bases had no gene match. This sequence joins TRBV7-9 and TRBJ2-3; 9 bases fit TRBD2. The sequence came from a man between 18 and 35 years old in good health. Some clones in this sample may be carry-over from other donors' samples. Sequenced sample: naive CD4+ T cells from PBMCs. Subset given: CD45RA+ positively selected. The CDR3 DNA follows: TGTGCCAGAGCGGGAGGTGGAGCAGATACGCAGTATTTT. This encodes CARAGGGADTQYF.